This TCR beta chain was identified during a study of T cell changes during pregnancy in multiple sclerosis. The CDR3 runs 15 residues. Germline lookup yields CDR1 GTSNPN and CDR2 SVGIG (reference sequence). Trimming at V came to 1 base and at J to 0 bases, leaving 5 bases not matched to a gene. TCRdb's copy holds only in-frame clones and misses some; the assay was immunoSEQ multiplex PCR. Among 90,000 to 120,000 clones, under 95% were seen once, and the ten largest hold less than 0.85%. The source of this sequence is a female donor in good health, enrolled as a control in a pregnancy study. The chain employs TRBV30 and TRBJ2-7, with 8 bases lining up with TRBD1. The sequenced sample was peripheral blood, obtained in the third trimester of pregnancy. The CDR3 reads CAWSAGTGPSYEQYF. Here the CDR3 DNA reads TGTGCCTGGAGTGCAGGGACAGGACCCTCCTACGAGCAGTACTTC.